This T cell receptor (beta chain) was identified in a study of long-term antiretroviral therapy in people with HIV. On the study more broadly: Earliest sampling preceded the 2015 immediate-ART recommendation by about a decade.

General study results and limits: ART adherence, viral resistance and therapy changes were not recorded. In HIV, the repertoires covered a tighter span of CDR3 lengths than in controls. Post-ART, diversity grew, though it stayed under transplant donor control levels.

Version v3.0 of the immunoSEQ assay was performed at survey level. The data were produced by immunoSEQ multiplex PCR, yet TCRdb's version contains in-frame clones alone and is incomplete. The sample holds 15,000 to 20,000 clones, over 70% seen once. Turning to this clone: Its target is unknown.

The CDR3 spans 15 residues. Trimming took 0 bases from V and 9 from J, leaving 16 bases between them. Germline-derived CDR1 and CDR2 are SGDLS and YYNGEE. The chain joins TRBV9 to TRBJ2-1, with D perhaps matching TRBD2 (7 bases). The source material was unsorted PBMCs, sampled 2.3 years after starting antiretroviral therapy. The source of this sequence is a woman between 35 and 50 years old with HIV. CDR3 DNA: TGTGCCAGCAGCGTAGTGGGGGCGGGGGTTAGTGAGCAGTTCTTC. Protein sequence: CASSVVGAGVSEQFF.